Below, one TCR beta chain is given with its context. One entry per CDR3 protein, called by TCRdb with MiXCR from the reads. This table has 150,000 to 200,000 distinct CDR3 sequences, roughly a fifth appearing once. This entry belongs to a study of T cell repertoires in cytomegalovirus infection. Trimming removed 5 bases at V and 4 bases at J, with 15 bases between. Germline loops: CDR1 LNHNV, CDR2 YYDKDF (reference sequence). The CDR3 loop spans 16 amino acids. The sequenced sample was PBMCs. This clonotype originated in a human donor in good health (CMV status not recorded). Some clones in this sample may be carry-over from other donors' samples. The chain employs TRBV15 and TRBJ1-6, with D unresolved. The CDR3 here is CATSGRGAGYNSPLHF. Written as DNA, the CDR3 is TGTGCCACCAGCGGCCGGGGTGCCGGGTATAATTCACCCCTCCACTTT.